This TCR beta chain was profiled in a study of graft-versus-host responses after intestinal transplantation. Study context: Each recipient received a multivisceral, liver-intestinal, or isolated intestinal graft. Anti-thymocyte globulin induction was given to all recipients, followed by tacrolimus and steroids for approximately three years.

Whole-study results and caveats: In recipient marrow, GvH clones were found, and some appeared first in ileum or blood. High graft-versus-host to host-versus-graft clonal ratios were found in allografts of patients who had graft-donor T cell macrochimerism.

Of note for this clone: Its antigen is still unknown.

Assay used: immunoSEQ multiplex PCR; TCRdb lists only in-frame clones, some missing. The top ten hold more than 0.095% of the sample, which has about 82,000 clones, 90% to 95% seen once. There are 13 residues in the CDR3. Trimming cost V 3 bases and J 7 bases, with 13 bases left between them. Germline lookup yields CDR1 MNHNY and CDR2 SVGAGI (reference sequence). The specimen comprised unstimulated CD4+ T cells sorted from spleen or lymph node cells, sampled before intestinal transplant. The chain combines TRBV6-6 with TRBJ2-7; D gene ambiguous. This TCR was recovered from a human donor who received an intestinal transplant. The CDR3 loop reads CASSYRIFLEQYF. In DNA form, the CDR3 reads TGTGCCAGCAGTTATAGAATTTTTCTGGAGCAGTACTTC.